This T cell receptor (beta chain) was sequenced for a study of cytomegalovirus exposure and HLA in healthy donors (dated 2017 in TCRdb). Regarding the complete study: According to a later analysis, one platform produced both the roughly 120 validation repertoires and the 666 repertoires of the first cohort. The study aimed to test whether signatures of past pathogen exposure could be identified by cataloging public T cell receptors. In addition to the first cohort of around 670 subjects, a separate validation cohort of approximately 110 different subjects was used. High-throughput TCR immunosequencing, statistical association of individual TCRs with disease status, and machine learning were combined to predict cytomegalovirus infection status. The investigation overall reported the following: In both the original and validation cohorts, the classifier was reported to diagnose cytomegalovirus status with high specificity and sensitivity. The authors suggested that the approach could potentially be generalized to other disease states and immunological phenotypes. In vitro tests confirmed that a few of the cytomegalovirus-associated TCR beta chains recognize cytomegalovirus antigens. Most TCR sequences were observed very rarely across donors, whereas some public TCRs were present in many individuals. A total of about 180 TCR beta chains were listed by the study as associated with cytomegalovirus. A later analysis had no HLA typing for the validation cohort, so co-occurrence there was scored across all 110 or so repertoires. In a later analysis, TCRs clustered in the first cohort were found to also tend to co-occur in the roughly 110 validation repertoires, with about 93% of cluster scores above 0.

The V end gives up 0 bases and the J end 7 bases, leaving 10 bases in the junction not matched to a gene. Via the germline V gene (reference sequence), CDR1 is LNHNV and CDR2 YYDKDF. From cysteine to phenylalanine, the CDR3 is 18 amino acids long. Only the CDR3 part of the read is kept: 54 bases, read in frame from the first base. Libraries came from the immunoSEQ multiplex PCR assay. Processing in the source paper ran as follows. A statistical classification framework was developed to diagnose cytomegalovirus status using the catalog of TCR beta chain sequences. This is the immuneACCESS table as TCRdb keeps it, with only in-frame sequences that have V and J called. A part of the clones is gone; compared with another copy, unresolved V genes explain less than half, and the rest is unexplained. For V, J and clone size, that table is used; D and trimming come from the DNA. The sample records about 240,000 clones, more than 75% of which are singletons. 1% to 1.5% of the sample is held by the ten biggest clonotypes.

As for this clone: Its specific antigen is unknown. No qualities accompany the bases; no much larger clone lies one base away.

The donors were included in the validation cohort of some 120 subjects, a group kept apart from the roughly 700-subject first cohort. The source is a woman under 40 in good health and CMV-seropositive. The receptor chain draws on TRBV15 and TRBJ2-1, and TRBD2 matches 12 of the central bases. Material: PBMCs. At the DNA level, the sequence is TGTGCCACCAGCAGAGAACCCCTAGGACTAGCGGGAACTAATGAGCAGTTCTTC. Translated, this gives CATSREPLGLAGTNEQFF.